A single sample gave rise to the 21 T cell receptor beta chains below, sequenced in a study of blood T cell repertoires in COVID-19. The data were produced by immunoSEQ multiplex PCR, yet TCRdb's version contains in-frame clones alone and is incomplete. There are about 50,000 clones in the sample; over 75% occur only once, and approximately 2.5% lies in the top ten. Source material: peripheral blood. These receptors were taken from a woman older than 75 with COVID-19, enrolled during active disease.

The J gene is TRBJ2-3, the V gene TRBV21-1; no DNA check was done on the table's D call, TRBD2. TRBV21-1 is assigned pseudogene status. The CDR3 covers 15 residues. The CDR3 DNA sequence: TGTGCCAGCAGCATGTTAAGCGGGGTCACAGATACGCAGTATTTT. Translating it yields CASSMLSGVTDTQYF.

This clone is judged medium-sized. V and J are TRBV18 and TRBJ2-7; 9 positions agree with TRBD2. Germline V gene data show CDR1 as KGHSH and CDR2 as LQKENI. CDR3 length: 15 residues. The V gene end was trimmed by 3 bases and the J gene end by 3 bases; junction bases not matched to a gene: 6. The CDR3 region has the DNA TGTGCCAGCTCACCGACCTCAGCGGGAGGCTACGAGCAGTACTTC. Its translation is CASSPTSAGGYEQYF.

The chain uses TRBV5-1 and TRBJ2-1; TRBD1 matches at 9 bases. Losses at the gene ends were 4 bases for V and 8 bases for J; bases not matched to a gene: 10. CDR1 and CDR2 from the germline V gene are SGHRS and YFSETQ. There are 15 residues in the CDR3. The CDR3 here is CASSRGQGGLDEQFF. As DNA, the CDR3 is TGCGCCAGCAGCCGGGGACAGGGTGGTTTGGATGAGCAGTTCTTC.

The J gene is TRBJ1-6, the V gene TRBV5-1; no clear D gene. The CDR3 loop spans 14 amino acids. Trimming shortened V by 4 bases and J by 2 bases, and 7 bases separated the two germline ends. CDR1 and CDR2 from the germline V gene are SGHRS and YFSETQ. CDR3 amino acids: CASSLEPYNSPLHF. The CDR3 DNA sequence: TGCGCCAGCAGCCTAGAGCCCTATAATTCACCCCTCCACTTT.

This chain links TRBV12-3 or TRBV12-4 with TRBJ2-5; tentative D call: TRBD2 (5 bases). The CDR3 is 13 residues long. The ends were cut back, 6 bases at V and 7 bases at J, with 15 bases in the middle. This CDR3 is CASSPVGSATQYF. The CDR3 region has the DNA TGTGCCAGCAGCCCGGTGGGGAGTGCGACCCAGTACTTC.

This chain connects TRBV11-3 to TRBJ2-3; D not certain. The CDR3 length is 14 residues. Germline V gene sequence: CDR1 SGHNT, CDR2 YENEEA. With 5 bases removed from V and 0 bases from J, the gap between germline ends came to 9 bases. The CDR3 DNA sequence: TGTGCCAGCAGCCAAATTGGCAGCACAGATACGCAGTATTTT. Encoded protein: CASSQIGSTDTQYF.

Written as DNA, the CDR3 is TGTGCCAGCAGTGTAACAGGGGGCTGGATGACTGAAGCTTTCTTT. Its protein product is CASSVTGGWMTEAFF. V is TRBV6-4 and J is TRBJ1-1, with 9 positions matching TRBD1. There are 15 residues in the CDR3. V dropped 4 bases and J dropped 5; count of bases not matched to a gene: 8. Per the germline V gene, CDR1 is MRHNA and CDR2 is SNTAGT.

This chain joins TRBV6-1 and TRBJ1-5; 12 bases are shared with TRBD1. The CDR3 contains 17 residues. V was clipped by 4 bases and J by 4 bases; unmatched bases: 8. Germline V lookup: CDR1 MNHNS, CDR2 SASEGT. CDR3 sequence reads: CASSGGTGGFGNQPQHF. CDR3 in DNA: TGTGCCAGCAGTGGTGGGACAGGGGGCTTTGGGAATCAGCCCCAGCATTTT.

To note about this clone: At one end, the junction sequence differs from germline, possibly due to a read error. The V gene is TRBV7-7, the J gene TRBJ2-3, with D unresolved. This CDR3 has 13 residues. Per the germline V gene, CDR1 is SSHAT and CDR2 is FNYEAQ (reference sequence). The DNA of the CDR3 is TGTGCTAGCAGCTTATTTATAGCAGATACGCAGTATTTT. Translation: CASSLFIADTQYF.

The rearrangement uses TRBV5-1 and TRBJ2-2; D possibly corresponds to TRBD1 (6 bases). The V gene lost 1 base and the J gene lost 4 bases, with 14 bases spanning the gap. CDR1 and CDR2 (germline): SGHRS, YFSETQ. CDR3 length equals 16 residues. In DNA, the CDR3 is TGCGCCAGCAGCTTGAATCCCAGGGGAAGCACCGGGGAGCTGTTTTTT. Amino acid sequence: CASSLNPRGSTGELFF.

V gene TRBV18 combines with J gene TRBJ2-1, with 8 bases identical to TRBD2. CDR1 is KGHSH, CDR2 LQKENI, per germline. J was trimmed by 9 bases and V by 8 bases; bases with no gene match: 15. The CDR3 sequence is 15 residues long. CDR3 sequence: CASTPLAGTGAEQFF. The CDR3 DNA reads TGTGCCAGCACCCCTTTAGCGGGGACCGGGGCTGAGCAGTTCTTC.

V and J are TRBV19 and TRBJ2-3, with unresolved D. CDR1 is LNHDA and CDR2 is SQIVND in the germline V gene (reference sequence). V was shortened by 5 bases and J by 2 bases, with 17 bases between the two germline ends. This CDR3 is built from 16 residues. The CDR3, as DNA: TGTGCCAGTAGTGGTCAGACCGAGAGACTCACAGATACGCAGTATTTT. Amino acids: CASSGQTERLTDTQYF.

This chain links TRBV10-2 with TRBJ1-2, with 8 nucleotides matching TRBD1. In germline, CDR1 is WSHSY, CDR2 SAAADI. The CDR3 is 13 residues long. The V segment lost 6 bases and the J segment 3 bases; nucleotides outside the gene matches: 3. The CDR3 region is CASSLQGDYGYTF. CDR3 nucleotide sequence: TGCGCCAGCAGCCTACAGGGGGACTATGGCTACACCTTC.

The chain links TRBV6-5 to TRBJ1-3, with D hard to call. V lost 6 bases to trimming and J lost 0 bases, with 6 bases between them. Germline V gene sequence: CDR1 MNHEY, CDR2 SVGAGI. The CDR3 has 13 residues. The CDR3, as DNA: TGTGCCAGCAGAGGGAGCTCTGGAAACACCATATATTTT. Protein product: CASRGSSGNTIYF.

The chain has TRBV18 and TRBJ2-3; maybe TRBD2 (5 bases). The CDR3 spans 15 residues. The V gene lost 6 bases and the J gene lost 1 base, with 14 bases spanning the gap. Looked up from germline, CDR1 is KGHSH and CDR2 is LQKENI. This CDR3 is CASSLRVRGTDTQYF. The CDR3 DNA follows: TGTGCCAGCTCCCTCCGGGTGCGGGGCACAGATACGCAGTATTTT.

The chain couples TRBV7-3 to TRBJ2-7, with D perhaps TRBD1 (5 bases). Germline CDR1 reads SGHTA; CDR2 reads FQGTGA. V gave up 1 base and J gave up 8 bases, with 18 bases separating them. The CDR3 covers 15 residues. The chain's CDR3 is CASSLNPGRVEKQYF. Here the CDR3 DNA reads TGTGCCAGCAGCTTAAATCCGGGCAGGGTCGAGAAGCAGTACTTC.

The rearrangement uses TRBV6-5 and TRBJ2-7; D is unclear. This CDR3 is built from 15 residues. The V and J ends lost 8 bases and 3 bases respectively, with 20 bases between them. Germline V lookup: CDR1 MNHEY, CDR2 SVGAGI. The CDR3 loop is CASSVRSVINYEQYF. The CDR3 DNA follows: TGTGCCAGCTCGGTGCGTTCTGTTATAAACTACGAGCAGTACTTC.

The chain recombines TRBV24-1 with TRBJ1-2, with no clear D. The CDR3 contains 13 residues. V lost 1 base and J lost 5, with 7 bases in between. Germline values: CDR1 KGHDR, CDR2 SFDVKD. CDR3 sequence: CATSDFSGYGYTF. The CDR3 DNA reads TGTGCCACCAGTGATTTCTCAGGATATGGCTACACCTTC.

The chain joins TRBV7-2 to TRBJ1-4; D is perhaps TRBD1 (5 bases). V was clipped by 5 bases and J by 8 bases, with 18 bases between them. The CDR3 has 15 amino acids. Germline CDR1 reads SGHTA; CDR2 reads FQGNSA. This CDR3 is CASSRDRAPEEKLFF. DNA of the CDR3: TGTGCCAGCAGCCGTGACAGAGCCCCGGAGGAAAAACTGTTTTTT.

The genes are TRBV18 and TRBJ1-5; TRBD1 aligns across 8 bases. Trimming at V came to 4 bases and at J to 7 bases, leaving 15 bases not matched to a gene. The CDR3 loop spans 17 amino acids. Looked up from germline, CDR1 is KGHSH and CDR2 is LQKENI. CDR3 protein: CASSRVIGQGVGQPQHF. CDR3 nucleotide sequence: TGTGCCAGCTCACGTGTTATCGGACAGGGTGTAGGACAGCCCCAGCATTTT.

This clone was seen a handful of times. The chain joins TRBV5-1 to TRBJ1-1; 7 positions agree with TRBD1. Germline V gene sequence: CDR1 SGHRS, CDR2 YFSETQ. The length of the CDR3 is 15 residues. V shed 3 bases, J shed 0 bases, and the junction held 5 bases outside the gene matches. DNA for the CDR3: TGCGCCAGCAGCTCCGGGACAGATATGAACACTGAAGCTTTCTTT. It encodes CASSSGTDMNTEAFF.